The 28 T cell receptor beta chains given below trace back to one sample, sequenced in a study of OX40 agonist ivuxolimab in advanced cancers. Clones were sequenced by immunoSEQ multiplex PCR, and TCRdb holds only the in-frame ones, with some missing. Of roughly 46,000 clones in the sample, 82% are singletons; the top ten hold about 1.8%. The source was CD4+ or CD8+ T cells sorted from blood, collected in a trial of the OX40 agonist ivuxolimab. Every receptor here comes from an adult with an advanced solid tumor such as melanoma, head and neck, liver or kidney cancer.

This clone was seen only a few times. This rearrangement joins TRBV7-2 to TRBJ2-3; D might be TRBD2 (6 bases). Trimming shortened V by 2 bases and J by 3 bases, and 12 bases separated the two germline ends. This CDR3 contains 15 residues. Looked up from germline, CDR1 is SGHTA and CDR2 is FQGNSA. The CDR3 protein is CASSLYGGGTDTQYF. In DNA, the CDR3 is TGTGCCAGCAGCTTATACGGCGGAGGGACAGATACGCAGTATTTT. Supplemented by reference TRBV7-2 and TRBJ2-3, the full variable domain reads GAGVSQSPSNKVTEKGKDVELRCDPISGHTALYWYRQSLGQGLEFLIYFQGNSAPDKSGLPSDRFSAERTGGSVSTLTIQRTQQEDSAVYLCASSLYGGGTDTQYFGPGTRLTVL.

The J gene is TRBJ1-4, the V gene TRBV11-2, with TRBD1 matching over 10 bases. Per the germline V gene, CDR1 is SGHAT and CDR2 is FQNNGV. The CDR3 runs to 9 residues. Losses at the gene ends were 11 bases for V and 12 bases for J; bases not matched to a gene: 0. The CDR3, as DNA: TGTGCCGGACAGGGGGAACTGTTTTTT. Encoded protein: CAGQGELFF.

The gene calls are TRBV30 and TRBJ1-1; D is ambiguous. The CDR3 contains 13 residues. The V gene's germline CDR1 is GTSNPN and CDR2 SVGIG (reference sequence). The V gene lost 2 bases and the J gene lost 3 bases, with 10 bases spanning the gap. CDR3 sequence (DNA): TGTGCCTGGAGTCCCGGTTGGGACACTGAAGCTTTCTTT. The encoded protein is CAWSPGWDTEAFF.

The chain couples TRBV19 to TRBJ2-4; D unclear. This CDR3 has 16 amino acids. Germline CDR1 is LNHDA and CDR2 is SQIVND (reference sequence). Trimming pared 3 bases from V and 0 bases from J, leaving 12 bases between. The DNA for the CDR3 is TGTGCCAGTAGTATGCTGAGTGGCGGAGCCAAAAACATTCAGTACTTC. Protein sequence: CASSMLSGGAKNIQYF.

The chain uses TRBV2 and TRBJ2-4, with 9 positions matching TRBD1. J lost 6 bases, V lost 0 bases, and 6 bases had no gene match. The CDR3 is made up of 16 amino acids. Germline loops: CDR1 SNHLY, CDR2 FYNNEI. This CDR3 reads CASSEALLTGGNIQYF. The CDR3 DNA sequence: TGTGCCAGCAGTGAAGCGCTTCTGACAGGGGGAAACATTCAGTACTTC.

This clone was seen just once. J is TRBJ2-3 and V is TRBV4-1; 10 bases line up with TRBD1. Germline-derived CDR1 and CDR2 are MGHRA and YSYEKL. CDR3 size: 16 residues. With 5 bases clipped from V and 2 bases from J, the junction kept 7 bases outside the gene matches. The CDR3 loop reads CASSFRTGGPTDTQYF. The CDR3 coding sequence is TGCGCCAGCAGCTTCCGGACAGGGGGTCCCACAGATACGCAGTATTTT.

This sequence joins TRBV10-3 and TRBJ2-4, with 7 nucleotides matching TRBD1. The V gene's germline CDR1 is ENHRY and CDR2 SYGVKD. The V segment lost 4 bases and the J segment 2 bases; nucleotides outside the gene matches: 20. The CDR3 loop spans 20 amino acids. The CDR3 coding sequence is TGTGCCATCAGTGGTTCATACAGGGACAGATTAAAAGGGCCCAAAAACATTCAGTACTTC. It yields the protein CAISGSYRDRLKGPKNIQYF.

This clone came up a few times. The chain has TRBV19 and TRBJ2-2; the match to TRBD2 covers 12 bases. The CDR3 extends over 16 amino acids. J gave up 6 bases and V 3 bases, and 5 bases lay outside the gene matches. The germline V gene has CDR1 LNHDA and CDR2 SQIVND (reference sequence). CDR3 sequence (DNA): TGTGCCAGTAGTATTGCTAGCGGGGGGGCCCCCGGGGAGCTGTTTTTT. Its translation is CASSIASGGAPGELFF.

The sample holds a few counts of this clone. The genes are TRBV27 and TRBJ2-3; TRBD1 is a possible D gene (6 bases). The length of the CDR3 is 14 residues. The V and J ends lost 10 bases and 0 bases respectively, with 14 bases between them. Germline loops: CDR1 MNHEY, CDR2 SMNVEV (reference sequence). CDR3 nucleotides: TGTGCCACCGCCCAGGGGCTAAGCACAGATACGCAGTATTTT. Its protein is CATAQGLSTDTQYF.

This clone is judged medium-sized (0.01 to 0.1%). The V call is TRBV6-6, the J call TRBJ2-1; TRBD2 agrees at 7 bases. V shed 4 bases, J shed 4 bases, and the junction held 7 bases outside the gene matches. The CDR3 sequence is 15 residues long. From germline, CDR1 is MNHNY and CDR2 SVGAGI (reference sequence). The CDR3 region is CASSFERGIYNEQFF. The CDR3 nucleotides read TGTGCCAGCAGTTTCGAGCGGGGAATATACAATGAGCAGTTCTTC.

In this sample, this clone turned up a few times. The rearrangement links TRBV7-2 to TRBJ1-5; TRBD1 is a possible D gene (5 bases). Germline CDR1 SGHTA, CDR2 FQGNSA. The V end was cut by 1 base, the J end by 3 bases, with 13 bases between. The CDR3 covers 16 residues. The CDR3: CASSLGAGRVNQPQHF. The CDR3 DNA sequence: TGTGCCAGCAGCTTAGGTGCAGGGAGGGTCAATCAGCCCCAGCATTTT.

The chain is built from TRBV19 and TRBJ1-6; no definite D call. Germline values: CDR1 LNHDA, CDR2 SQIVND (reference sequence). The CDR3 runs to 16 residues. V gave up 3 bases and J gave up 6 bases, with 15 bases separating them. The CDR3, as DNA: TGTGCCAGTAGTATGATTAACAGTCGAAGTAATTCACCCCTCCACTTT. It encodes CASSMINSRSNSPLHF.

V usage is TRBV7-6 and J usage is TRBJ1-3; perhaps TRBD1 as D (5 bases). Germline V gene lookup returns CDR1 SGHVS and CDR2 FNYEAQ. The V end lost 5 bases, the J end lost 0 bases, and 14 bases lay between the germline ends. The CDR3 is made up of 16 amino acids. CDR3 nucleotides: TGTGCCAGCAGCCCCGGGACGGCGCTCTCTGGAAACACCATATATTTT. This sequence encodes CASSPGTALSGNTIYF.

Comments on this clone: One end of the junction is discordant with germline, which a read error may explain. The chain couples TRBV29-1 to TRBJ1-4, with a tentative D call TRBD1 (6 bases). Looked up from germline, CDR1 is SQVTM and CDR2 is ANQGSEA. The CDR3 is 10 residues long. The CDR3 bases are TGTGGGGCAGGGGCCGAAAAACTGTTTTTT. It yields the protein CGAGAEKLFF.

This chain connects TRBV7-9 to TRBJ1-1; TRBD1 matches at 7 bases. With V trimmed by 0 bases and J by 6 bases, 1 base remained unmatched. The CDR3 is 13 residues long. Germline assignment: CDR1 SEHNR and CDR2 FQNEAQ (reference sequence). Here the CDR3 reads CASSLAGQAEAFF. DNA for the CDR3: TGTGCCAGCAGCTTAGCCGGACAGGCTGAAGCTTTCTTT.

The V call is TRBV7-9, the J call TRBJ1-1; 11 bases align to TRBD1. The germline V gene encodes CDR1 SEHNR and CDR2 FQNEAQ (reference sequence). V lost 1 base and J lost 4; bases outside the gene matches: 2. CDR3 length equals 15 residues. CDR3 sequence (DNA): TGTGCCAGCAGCTTAGTGGGGACAGGGGGCACTGAAGCTTTCTTT. This translates into CASSLVGTGGTEAFF. Drawing the rest from reference TRBV7-9 and TRBJ1-1, the complete variable domain is DTGVSQNPRHKITKRGQNVTFRCDPISEHNRLYWYRQTLGQGPEFLTYFQNEAQLEKSRLLSDRFSAERPKGSFSTLEIQRTEQGDSAMYLCASSLVGTGGTEAFFGQGTRLTVV.

V is TRBV6-5 and J is TRBJ1-1, with a possible D match to TRBD1 (5 bases). Germline V lookup: CDR1 MNHEY, CDR2 SVGAGI. CDR3 length: 14 residues. Trimming removed 3 bases from V and 3 bases from J, with 11 bases in between. CDR3 coding DNA: TGTGCCAGCAGTTATGGGGGTCTGGACACTGAAGCTTTCTTT. The encoded protein is CASSYGGLDTEAFF.

This rearrangement joins TRBV28 to TRBJ1-5; TRBD1 matches at 7 bases. V trimming: 7 bases; J trimming: 3 bases; junction bases outside the gene matches: 9. The CDR3 contains 15 residues. CDR1 and CDR2 from the germline V gene are MDHEN and SYDVKM. Here the CDR3 reads CASTTTDRDNQPQHF. The CDR3 bases are TGTGCCAGCACTACCACCGACAGGGACAATCAGCCCCAGCATTTT.

As concerns this clone: Different DNA sequences within this sample yield the same CDR3. The chain joins TRBV30 to TRBJ1-1, with 8 positions matching TRBD1. Per the germline V gene, CDR1 is GTSNPN and CDR2 is SVGIG (reference sequence). CDR3 length equals 12 residues. V was clipped by 5 bases and J by 5 bases; unmatched bases: 4. CDR3 DNA: TGTGCCTGGGGACAGGGAAGGACTGAAGCTTTCTTT. Translated, it gives CAWGQGRTEAFF.

The CDR3, as DNA: TGTGCCACCAGCACGGACAGGGCTAATTCACCCCTCCACTTT. Its protein product is CATSTDRANSPLHF. The chain joins TRBV15 to TRBJ1-6, with 8 bases fitting TRBD1. The CDR3 totals 14 residues. Germline V CDR1 and CDR2: LNHNV, YYDKDF (reference sequence). The V and J ends lost 4 bases and 6 bases, in that order; junction bases with no gene match: 2.

The V call is TRBV7-9, the J call TRBJ1-2, with D uncertain. The CDR3 consists of 13 residues. V gave up 1 base and J gave up 6 bases, with 9 bases separating them. The germline V gene has CDR1 SEHNR and CDR2 FQNEAQ (reference sequence). CDR3 sequence reads: CASSLEVENGYTF. The CDR3 DNA reads TGTGCCAGCAGCTTAGAGGTGGAAAATGGCTACACCTTC.

CDR3 sequence reads: CSVRQGALNTEAFF. Written as DNA, the CDR3 is TGCAGCGTTCGACAGGGGGCCCTGAACACTGAAGCTTTCTTT. The chain joins TRBV29-1 to TRBJ1-1; 10 positions agree with TRBD1. This CDR3 region has 14 residues. V lost 5 bases, J lost 0 bases, and 3 bases stayed unmatched. Germline lookup yields CDR1 SQVTM and CDR2 ANQGSEA.

The V call is TRBV7-2, the J call TRBJ2-7, with D possibly being TRBD2 (6 bases). Germline V gene lookup returns CDR1 SGHTA and CDR2 FQGNSA. This CDR3 is 13 amino acids long. V was clipped by 4 bases and J by 3 bases, with 10 bases between them. The CDR3 DNA sequence: TGTGCCAGCAGCTCCGATAGCGGCTACGAGCAGTACTTC. Protein: CASSSDSGYEQYF.

V usage is TRBV6-5 and J usage is TRBJ1-2; TRBD1 aligns across 8 bases. The CDR3 loop spans 15 amino acids. The V gene's germline CDR1 is MNHEY and CDR2 SVGAGI. Trimming removed 5 bases from V and 6 bases from J; junction bases left unmatched: 11. CDR3 in DNA: TGTGCCAGCAGTGTTTCGACAGGGGCCCCTAATGGCTACACCTTC. This sequence encodes CASSVSTGAPNGYTF.

J is TRBJ1-2 and V is TRBV19; D may be TRBD1 (5 bases). Germline V gene lookup returns CDR1 LNHDA and CDR2 SQIVND (reference sequence). CDR3 length: 10 residues. V lost 7 bases, J lost 8 bases, and 8 bases lay in between. The CDR3 sequence: CASMGEGYTF. The CDR3 nucleotides are TGTGCCAGTATGGGGGAAGGCTACACCTTC.

The chain combines TRBV7-9 with TRBJ1-5; D remains unclear. The CDR3 runs to 13 residues. With 8 bases removed from V and 3 bases from J, the gap between germline ends came to 11 bases. The germline V gene has CDR1 SEHNR and CDR2 FQNEAQ (reference sequence). CDR3 coding DNA: TGTGCCAGCGCTCGGCAGGACAATCAGCCCCAGCATTTT. This codes for CASARQDNQPQHF.

The sample holds a few counts of this clone. J is TRBJ1-2 and V is TRBV13, with TRBD1 as a possible D gene (6 bases). Looked up from germline, CDR1 is PRHDT and CDR2 is FYEKMQ (reference sequence). V lost 3 bases and J lost 9, with 17 bases in between. This CDR3 contains 14 residues. The CDR3 reads CASSFRGPEISYTF. Written as DNA, the CDR3 is TGTGCCAGCAGCTTCAGGGGCCCTGAGATAAGCTACACCTTC.

The chain couples TRBV10-3 to TRBJ1-1; D is ambiguous. Trimming cost V 6 bases and J 3 bases, with 11 bases left between them. Germline loops: CDR1 ENHRY, CDR2 SYGVKD. The CDR3 sequence is 13 residues long. The CDR3 region is CAIRRTSDTEAFF. In DNA, the CDR3 is TGTGCCATCAGGAGGACTAGTGACACTGAAGCTTTCTTT.